This TCR beta chain was retrieved from a study of T cell responses to AZD1222 COVID-19 vaccine. Whole-study findings and limits: The study found vaccine-associated CD4 TCRs spanning spike, dominant at 160-218 and 743-854. Just a handful of AZD1222 recipients were seropositive at baseline. Females outnumbered males among donors, who were mostly white British; clonal diversity was possibly underestimated.

Per germline, CDR1 MNHNY and CDR2 SVGAGI (reference sequence). Trimming at V came to 4 bases and at J to 3 bases, leaving 6 bases not matched to a gene. This CDR3 has 15 amino acids. About this clone: Antigen specificity is unknown.

The table came from immunoSEQ multiplex PCR; TCRdb's copy has only in-frame clones and leaves some out. The table has roughly 20,000 clones, 80% to 85% seen once. Material: peripheral blood, obtained 28 days after the second AZD1222 dose. The sequence came from an adult who received the AZD1222 COVID-19 vaccine. This chain joins TRBV6-6 and TRBJ2-3; the match to TRBD2 covers 8 bases. In DNA form, the CDR3 reads TGTGCCAGCAGTTCCCGGGGGGGGGATACAGATACGCAGTATTTT. Encoded protein: CASSSRGGDTDTQYF.